The rows below give T cell receptor beta chains drawn from one sample of a study of blood T cells in healthy people across ages. TCRdb recomputed calls from the 5' RACE reads with MiXCR, one row per CDR3 protein. The data contain about 1.7 million distinct CDR3 sequences, under 30% of them singletons. Sequencing was carried out using blood. These receptors all stem from a woman in her twenties or thirties in good health. Each CDR3 is given with its conserved first and last residue. D genes are given only for firm matches. The size of a clone is reported for some rows only, either as once, few or many, or as a class for expanded clones.

D | size | J | V | DNA | CDR3
- | - | TRBJ2-1 | TRBV5-1 | TGCGCCAGCAGCTTCGCATCTCGGAGCGGAAGGGGGCAGTTCTTC | CASSFASRSGRGQFF
TRBD1 | many | TRBJ1-5 | TRBV29-1 | TGCAGCGTTACAGGGGCGCACGGTCAGCCCCAGCATTTT | CSVTGAHGQPQHF
- | few | TRBJ2-7 | TRBV7-3 | TGTGCCAGCAGCAATAGACGGGGGTACGAGCAGTACTTC | CASSNRRGYEQYF
- | - | TRBJ2-1 | TRBV29-1 | TGCAGCGCCCAGGGTAGGGAGACCTACAATGAGCAGTTCTTC | CSAQGRETYNEQFF
TRBD1 | few | TRBJ1-6 | TRBV15 | TGTGCCACCTCCGGGACAGTTAATTCACCCCTCCACTTT | CATSGTVNSPLHF
TRBD2 | many | TRBJ2-5 | TRBV20-1 | TGCAGTGCTGACTCCTTAGCGGGAGTTGAAGAGACCCAGTACTTC | CSADSLAGVEETQYF
- | - | TRBJ2-2 | TRBV11-1 | TGTGCCAGCAGCCCGCAAAGCCACACCGGGGAGCTGTTTTTT | CASSPQSHTGELFF
TRBD2 | - | TRBJ2-5 | TRBV5-5 | TGTGCCAGCAGCCAGGGACTAGCGGAGCAAGAGACCCAGTACTTC | CASSQGLAEQETQYF
- | few | TRBJ1-3 | TRBV7-2 | TGTGCCAGCAGCGGGGTCCACGGAAACACCATATATTTT | CASSGVHGNTIYF
- | many | TRBJ2-1 | TRBV20-1 | TGCAGTGCTTCCCGAACCCACAATGAGCAGTTCTTC | CSASRTHNEQFF
- | - | TRBJ1-4 | TRBV5-1 | TGCGCCAGCAGGTACGGACCTAATGAAAAACTGTTTTTT | CASRYGPNEKLFF
- | few | TRBJ1-2 | TRBV24-1 | TGTGCCACCAGTGAGGGTCCGGCCTATGGCTACACCTTC | CATSEGPAYGYTF
- | few | TRBJ1-5 | TRBV15 | TGTGCCACCAGCAGGAAGGGTATGGTTCAGCCCCAGCATTTT | CATSRKGMVQPQHF
- | - | TRBJ2-5 | TRBV4-2 | TGTGCCAGCAGCCAAAAGTGGGACGAGTGGGAGACCCAGTACTTC | CASSQKWDEWETQYF
TRBD1 | - | TRBJ2-1 | TRBV7-9 | TGTGCCAGCAGCTCGGGCGGACAGGGGGTTGGGGAGCAGTTCTTC | CASSSGGQGVGEQFF
TRBD2 | - | TRBJ2-5 | TRBV25-1 | TGTGCCAGTAGTGGTAGCGGGAGGGCCCGGGAGACCCAGTACTTC | CASSGSGRARETQYF
- | - | TRBJ1-2 | TRBV21-1 | TGTGCCAGCAGCAAAGCAAGTCCGGGACAGGGGCGGCTTTGTTACTATGGCTACACCTTC | CASSKASPGQGRLCYYGYTF
- | - | TRBJ2-4 | TRBV6-2/TRBV6-3 | TGTGCCAGCCGTGGCGGCGGGTACACAGATACGCAGTACTTC | CASRGGGYTDTQYF
- | - | TRBJ1-4 | TRBV7-9 | TGTGCCAGCAGCTTGGGGGACTCGGAAAAACTGTTTTTT | CASSLGDSEKLFF
TRBD1 | few | TRBJ2-5 | TRBV5-1 | TGCGCCAGCAGCCCCTCCGGGACAGGGGGCGTGGGGACCCAGTACTTC | CASSPSGTGGVGTQYF
- | many | TRBJ2-7 | TRBV7-9 | TGTGCCAGCAGCCAAGGGGGACCAGGCGAGCAGTACTTC | CASSQGGPGEQYF
- | - | TRBJ2-3 | TRBV28 | TGTGCCAGCAGTTCCGCAACATACGTGCCAGATACGCAGTATTTT | CASSSATYVPDTQYF
- | - | TRBJ2-3 | TRBV20-1 | TGCAGTGCATTGAGACTAGATAGCACAGATACGCGGTATTTT | CSALRLDSTDTRYF
TRBD1 | few | TRBJ2-7 | TRBV6-6 | TGTGCCAGCAGCTACGCCGGGACAGGGACCTACGAGCAGTACTTC | CASSYAGTGTYEQYF
- | - | TRBJ2-1 | TRBV2 | TGTGCCAGCAGTGAAGATCGGTTTAGCTCCTACAATGAGCAGTTCTTC | CASSEDRFSSYNEQFF
- | - | TRBJ2-7 | TRBV4-2 | TGTGCCAGCAGCCAAGAAGTAAGCGGAGCCAACTACGAGCAGTACTTC | CASSQEVSGANYEQYF